This T cell receptor beta chain is drawn from a study of blood T cell repertoires in COVID-19. At the level of the study: Sites in the United States, Italy and Spain provided acute and convalescent COVID-19 samples.

How the authors handled the data: Estimation of nucleated cell counts was performed using reference gene primer amplification. Profiling relied on immunoSEQ multiplex PCR, and the TCRdb table lists in-frame clones only, not all of them. The V and J calls and clone size were taken over from that table, and D and trimming were inferred from the DNA. The sample includes some 21,000 clones, over 60% of them seen just once. The CDR3 sequence is 16 residues long. Germline CDR1 and CDR2: KGHDR and SFDVKD. Trimming cost V 3 bases and J 2 bases, with 16 bases left between them. This TCR derives from a man aged 55 to 70 with active COVID-19. This chain uses TRBV24-1 with TRBJ2-7; possible D gene TRBD2, 6 bases. Sequences were obtained from peripheral blood. CDR3 in DNA: TGTGCCACCAGTGATCGGGTCGGCGGGGCCCCCTACGAGCAGTACTTC. Protein: CATSDRVGGAPYEQYF.